The rows below give T cell receptor beta chains drawn from one sample of a study of CD8+CD57+ T cells in acquired aplastic anemia. TCRdb used MiXCR to reprocess the reads, holding one entry per CDR3 protein. The data contain about 200,000 distinct CDR3 sequences, approximately 51% of them seen just once; the ten biggest clones take up 15% to 20%. Sample: sorted CD4+, CD8+, or CD8+CD57+ T cells (not recorded which) from PBMCs. The receptors derive from a human donor with aplastic anemia. Both conserved end residues are part of each CDR3. The D gene is left open where the match is weak. The size of a clone is reported for some rows only, either as once, few or many, or as a class for expanded clones.

TRBV6-5	TRBJ2-3	.	TRBD1	TGTGCCGGCAATCCCTGGGACAGGGGCACAGATACGCAGTATTTT	CAGNPWDRGTDTQYF
TRBV2	TRBJ1-2	.	.	TGTGCCAGCAGTGCGGAGGCCCCCTATGGCTACACCTTC	CASSAEAPYGYTF
TRBV7-9	TRBJ2-1	once	.	TGTGCCAGCAGCGAAGGACTAACTGGGGATGAGCAGCTCTTC	CASSEGLTGDEQLF
TRBV7-9	TRBJ2-7	many	.	TGTGCCAGCAGCTTCCAGGACGGACACCCTACCTACGAGCAGTACTTC	CASSFQDGHPTYEQYF
TRBV10-3	TRBJ1-3	many	.	TGTGCCATCAGTCAAGACAACTCTGGAAACACCATATATTTT	CAISQDNSGNTIYF
TRBV3-1	TRBJ2-5	many	.	TGTGCCAGCAGCCTCCCCCGTGGGTTGGAGACCCAGTACTTC	CASSLPRGLETQYF
TRBV9	TRBJ2-1	few	TRBD2	TGTGCCAGCAGCCGGGGAGTAGCGGGGGGTCTGGATGAGCAGTTCTTC	CASSRGVAGGLDEQFF
TRBV6-6	TRBJ1-6	many	TRBD1	TGTGCCAGCAGACCGGGACAGTCCTATAATTCACCCCTCCACTTT	CASRPGQSYNSPLHF
TRBV19	TRBJ1-5	.	.	TGTGCCAGCAGTAACGGCGTAAACAATCAGCCCCAGCATTTT	CASSNGVNNQPQHF
TRBV2	TRBJ2-3	.	.	TGTGCCAGCAGTGAAGGGACCAACAAAAACATTCAGTATTTT	CASSEGTNKNIQYF
TRBV6-4	TRBJ1-2	many	TRBD1	TGTGCCAGCAGTCCGGGGACAGGGTATGGCTACACCTTC	CASSPGTGYGYTF
TRBV3-1	TRBJ2-7	.	.	TGTGCCAGCAGCCAAGATAGGGGGGGATACGAGCAGTACTTC	CASSQDRGGYEQYF
TRBV11-1	TRBJ2-7	many	TRBD2	TGTGCCAGCAGCGCGACTAGCTCCTCCTACGAGCAGTACTTC	CASSATSSSYEQYF
TRBV6-1	TRBJ2-6	many	TRBD2	TGTGCCAGCAGTGTTTCCCAGGGAGGGTCTGGGGCCAACGTCCTGACTTTC	CASSVSQGGSGANVLTF
TRBV6-2/TRBV6-3	TRBJ1-1	.	.	TGTGCCAGCAGGCACAGGGTGAACACTGAAGCTTTCTTT	CASRHRVNTEAFF
TRBV27	TRBJ2-5	.	.	TGTGCCAGCAGTTTATCGTCAGAGACCCAGTACTTC	CASSLSSETQYF
TRBV27	TRBJ2-7	many	TRBD2	TGTGCCAGCAGTCCGGGACAAGGGACTAGCGGGACTTACGAGCAGTACTTC	CASSPGQGTSGTYEQYF
TRBV7-4	TRBJ2-1	.	TRBD2	TGTGCCAGCAGTTTAGCGGGGGGTCGGAATGAGCAGTTCTTC	CASSLAGGRNEQFF
TRBV2	TRBJ2-5	.	TRBD1	TGTGCCAGCAGATTGACGGGACAGGGGAACACCGGGGAGACCCAGTACTTC	CASRLTGQGNTGETQYF
TRBV7-3	TRBJ2-7	.	.	TGTGCCAGCAGTTTGGGTCCCCCCGAGCAGTACTTC	CASSLGPPEQYF
TRBV7-9	TRBJ2-1	.	.	TGTGCCAGCAGCTTGGGATTGGGGGCCAATGAGCAGTTCTTC	CASSLGLGANEQFF
TRBV29-1	TRBJ2-6	.	TRBD1	TGCAGCGCCGGGACAGTGCTCTCTGGGGCCAACGTCCTGACTTTC	CSAGTVLSGANVLTF
TRBV5-6	TRBJ1-5	many	TRBD1	TGTGCCAGCAGCCGGACAGGGTGGCAGCCCCAGCATTTT	CASSRTGWQPQHF
TRBV7-9	TRBJ1-6	.	TRBD1	TGTGCCAGCAGCCGACAGGACAGGGGCCTAATACCCCTCCACTTT	CASSRQDRGLIPLHF
TRBV9	TRBJ2-7	many	.	TGTGCCAGCAGCGTAGGGTTAGCCTACGAGCAGTACTTC	CASSVGLAYEQYF
TRBV15	TRBJ1-2	.	.	TGTGCCACCAGAAGGGACACGGACTTCTATGGCTACACCTTC	CATRRDTDFYGYTF
TRBV3-1	TRBJ1-4	few	.	TGTGCCAGCAGCCCTGCTCGGGCCCGAGGCGAAAAACTGTTTTTT	CASSPARARGEKLFF
TRBV20-1	TRBJ1-6	many	.	TGCAGTGCTTCGTACAACAGGGAATCACCCCTCCACTTT	CSASYNRESPLHF
TRBV10-2	TRBJ2-7	.	TRBD1	TGCGCCAGCCACCAGCTGATGGGGACAGGGATCGACGAGCAGTACTTC	CASHQLMGTGIDEQYF
TRBV6-2/TRBV6-3	TRBJ2-3	few	.	TGTGCCAGCAGTTATACATCGGACTACCTTCTCAGGGATACGCAGTATTTT	CASSYTSDYLLRDTQYF
TRBV4-1	TRBJ2-3	many	.	TGCGCCAGCAGCCAAGAAGATCGGGGTACGCAGTATTTT	CASSQEDRGTQYF
TRBV2	TRBJ1-5	.	.	TGTGCCAGCAGCGCTGGGACATGGGATCAGCCCCAGCATTTT	CASSAGTWDQPQHF
TRBV7-3	TRBJ2-1	many	.	TGTGCCAGCAGCCGCTCCGGACAGTACAATGAGCAGTTCTTC	CASSRSGQYNEQFF
TRBV12-3/TRBV12-4	TRBJ1-4	.	TRBD1	TGTGCCAGCAGTTGCGGACAGGCGGCTGAAAAACTGTTTTTT	CASSCGQAAEKLFF
TRBV2	TRBJ2-5	many	.	TGTGCCAGCAGCCCTGGGATAGCCCAAGAGACCCAGTACTTC	CASSPGIAQETQYF
TRBV4-1	TRBJ2-1	once	.	TGCGCCAGCAGCCACCTAGGCAGATACAATGAGCAGTTCTTC	CASSHLGRYNEQFF
TRBV6-4	TRBJ1-2	.	TRBD1	TGTGCCAGCAGTGACCTAAGTAGAACAGGGGAGGAGTATGGCTACACCTTC	CASSDLSRTGEEYGYTF